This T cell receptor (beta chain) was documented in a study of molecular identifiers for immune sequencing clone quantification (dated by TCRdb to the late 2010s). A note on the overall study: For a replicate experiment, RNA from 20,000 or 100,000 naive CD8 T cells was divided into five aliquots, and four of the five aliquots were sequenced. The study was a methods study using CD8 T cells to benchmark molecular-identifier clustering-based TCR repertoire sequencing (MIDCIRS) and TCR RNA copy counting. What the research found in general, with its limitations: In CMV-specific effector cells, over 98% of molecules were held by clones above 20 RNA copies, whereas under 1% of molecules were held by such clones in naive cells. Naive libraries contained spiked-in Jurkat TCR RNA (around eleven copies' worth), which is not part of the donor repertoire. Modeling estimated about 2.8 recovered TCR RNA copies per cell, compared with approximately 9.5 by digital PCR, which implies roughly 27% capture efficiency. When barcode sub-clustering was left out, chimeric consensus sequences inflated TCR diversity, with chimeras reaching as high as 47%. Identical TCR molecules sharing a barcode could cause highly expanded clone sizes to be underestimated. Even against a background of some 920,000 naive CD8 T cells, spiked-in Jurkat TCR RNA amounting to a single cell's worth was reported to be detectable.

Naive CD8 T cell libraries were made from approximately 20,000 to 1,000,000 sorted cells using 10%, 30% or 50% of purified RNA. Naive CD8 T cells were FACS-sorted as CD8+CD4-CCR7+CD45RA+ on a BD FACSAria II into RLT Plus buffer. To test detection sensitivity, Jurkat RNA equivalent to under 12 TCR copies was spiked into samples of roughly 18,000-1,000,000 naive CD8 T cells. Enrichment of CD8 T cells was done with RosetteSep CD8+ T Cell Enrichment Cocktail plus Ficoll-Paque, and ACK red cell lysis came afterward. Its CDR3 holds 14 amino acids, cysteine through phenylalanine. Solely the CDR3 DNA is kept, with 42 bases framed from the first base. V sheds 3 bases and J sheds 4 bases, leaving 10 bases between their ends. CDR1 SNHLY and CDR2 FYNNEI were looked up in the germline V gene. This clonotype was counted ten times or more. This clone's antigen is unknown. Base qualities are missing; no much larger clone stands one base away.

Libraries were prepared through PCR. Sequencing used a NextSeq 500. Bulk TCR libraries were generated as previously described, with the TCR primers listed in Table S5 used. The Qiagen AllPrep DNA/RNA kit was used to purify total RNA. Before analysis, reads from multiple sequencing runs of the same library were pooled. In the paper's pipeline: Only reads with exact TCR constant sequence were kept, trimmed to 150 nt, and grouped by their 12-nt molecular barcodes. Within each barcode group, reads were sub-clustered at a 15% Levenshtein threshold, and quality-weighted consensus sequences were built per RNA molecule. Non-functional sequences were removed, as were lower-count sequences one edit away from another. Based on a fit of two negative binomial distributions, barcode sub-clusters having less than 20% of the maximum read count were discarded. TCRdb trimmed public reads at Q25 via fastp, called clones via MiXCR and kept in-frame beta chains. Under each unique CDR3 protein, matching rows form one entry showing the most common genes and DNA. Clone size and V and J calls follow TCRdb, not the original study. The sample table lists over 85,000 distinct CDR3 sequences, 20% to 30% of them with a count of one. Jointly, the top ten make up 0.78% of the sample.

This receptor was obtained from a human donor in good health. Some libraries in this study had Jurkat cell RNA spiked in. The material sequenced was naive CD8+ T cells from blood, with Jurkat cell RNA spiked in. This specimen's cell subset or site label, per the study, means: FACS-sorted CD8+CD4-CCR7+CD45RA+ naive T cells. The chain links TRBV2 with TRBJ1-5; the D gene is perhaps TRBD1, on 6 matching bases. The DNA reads TGTGCCAGCAGTGACGGGGGCGCGAATCAGCCCCAGCATTTT. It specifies CASSDGGANQPQHF.